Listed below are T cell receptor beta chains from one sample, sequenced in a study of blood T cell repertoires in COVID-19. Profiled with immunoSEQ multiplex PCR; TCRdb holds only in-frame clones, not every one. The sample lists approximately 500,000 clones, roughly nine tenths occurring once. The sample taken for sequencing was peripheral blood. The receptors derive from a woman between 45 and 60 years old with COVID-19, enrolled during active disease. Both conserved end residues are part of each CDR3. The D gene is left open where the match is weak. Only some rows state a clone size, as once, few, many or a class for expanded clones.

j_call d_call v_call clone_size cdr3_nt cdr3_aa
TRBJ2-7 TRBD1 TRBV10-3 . TGTGCCATCGCTACGGGACAGCCCTACGAGCAGTACTTC CAIATGQPYEQYF
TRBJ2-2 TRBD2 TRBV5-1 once TGCGCCAGCAGCTGGGGGAGGGAGCTCCCGAACACCGGGGAGCTGTTTTTT CASSWGRELPNTGELFF
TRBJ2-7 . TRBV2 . TGTGCCAGCCGTAGCGTGGCGGGGGCCTGGGGGGAGCAGTACTTC CASRSVAGAWGEQYF
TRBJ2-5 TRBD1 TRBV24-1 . TGTGCCACCAGTGATAAGGGACAGGGTGGGACCCAGTACTTC CATSDKGQGGTQYF
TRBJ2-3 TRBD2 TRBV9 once TGTGCCAGCAGCGTAGACGGGGGGGCCGATACGCAGTATTTT CASSVDGGADTQYF
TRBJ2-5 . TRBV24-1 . TGTGCCACCAGTCTGACTGGGGAGACCCAGTACTTC CATSLTGETQYF
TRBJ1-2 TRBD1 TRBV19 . TGTGCCAGTAGCAAACATACAGGGGGCTCCAGCTATGGCTACACCTTC CASSKHTGGSSYGYTF
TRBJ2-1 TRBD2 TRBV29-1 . TGCAGCGCTGCAGAAGTTGGCGGGGGGGCAGGTGAGCAGTTCTTC CSAAEVGGGAGEQFF
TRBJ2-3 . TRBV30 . TGTGCCTGGAGTGTTCAGGTAGACACAGATACGCAGTATTTT CAWSVQVDTDTQYF
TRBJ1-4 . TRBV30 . TGTGCCTGGAGTGTATTTCTAAATGAAAAACTGTTTTTT CAWSVFLNEKLFF
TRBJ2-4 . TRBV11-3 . TGTGCCAGCAGCCCCCGAGGGGGAAACATTCAGTACTTC CASSPRGGNIQYF
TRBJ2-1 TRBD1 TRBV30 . TGTGCCTGGGGGCACAGGGGGGCTACCAAGCAGTTCTTC CAWGHRGATKQFF
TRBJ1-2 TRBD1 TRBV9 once TGTGCCAGCAGTGGGACAGGAAAATCGAGGGGCTACACCTTC CASSGTGKSRGYTF
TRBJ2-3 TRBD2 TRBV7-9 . TGTGCCGCCGAGTCCGGGGGGGAGAGCACAGATACGCAGTATTTT CAAESGGESTDTQYF
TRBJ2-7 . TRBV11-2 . TGTGCCAGCAGCTTAACTTACGACTCCTACGAGCAGTACTTC CASSLTYDSYEQYF
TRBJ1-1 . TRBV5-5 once TGTGCCAGCAATGCGCTCTCCTTAACTGAAGCTTTCTTT CASNALSLTEAFF
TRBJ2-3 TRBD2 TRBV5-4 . TGTGCCAGCAGCTTGTATTCTGTAGCGGGGGGGCAAGATACGCAGTATTTT CASSLYSVAGGQDTQYF
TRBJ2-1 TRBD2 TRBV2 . TGTGCCAGCATCGAAGGGAGACTAGCGGGGGAGGACGAGCAGTTCTTC CASIEGRLAGEDEQFF
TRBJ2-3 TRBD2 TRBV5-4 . TGTGCCAGCAGCTTGGGACCTAGCGGGACAGATACGCAGTATTTT CASSLGPSGTDTQYF
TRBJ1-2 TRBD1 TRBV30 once TGTGCCTGCCTCCGGGACAGGGGGCAAGGCGGCTACACCTTC CACLRDRGQGGYTF
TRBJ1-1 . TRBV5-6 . TGTGCCAGCAGCTTCATCCGGACTGAAGCTTTCTTT CASSFIRTEAFF
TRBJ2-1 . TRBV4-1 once TGCGCCAGCAGCCAAGAAGGGGGCTACAATGAGCAGTTCTTC CASSQEGGYNEQFF
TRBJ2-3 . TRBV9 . TGTGCCAGCAGCGTAGCGTCCCGAGATACGCAGTATTTT CASSVASRDTQYF
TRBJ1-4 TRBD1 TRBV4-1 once TGCGCCAGCAGCCTGACAGGGGTTAATGAAAAACTGTTTTTT CASSLTGVNEKLFF
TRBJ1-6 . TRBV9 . TGTGCCAGCAGCTCCTATGGGACACATAATTCACCCCTCCACTTT CASSSYGTHNSPLHF
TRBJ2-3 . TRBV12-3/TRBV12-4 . TGTGCCAGCAGACAGGACAGCACAGATACGCAGTATTTT CASRQDSTDTQYF
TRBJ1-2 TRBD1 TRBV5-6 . TGTGCCAGCAGCATTGGGACAGTTAAAAAACGTGGCTACACCTTC CASSIGTVKKRGYTF
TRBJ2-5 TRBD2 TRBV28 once TGTGCCAGCAGTTCCCCGGGACTAGCGACCTTCCAAGAGACCCAGTACTTC CASSSPGLATFQETQYF
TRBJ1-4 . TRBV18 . TGTGCCAGCTCACCAAGGCAGGTGGGCGAAAAACTGTTTTTT CASSPRQVGEKLFF
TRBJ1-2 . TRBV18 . TGTGCCAGCTCATCAAACAGGGACTATGGCTACACCTTC CASSSNRDYGYTF
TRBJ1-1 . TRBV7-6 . TGTGCCAGCAGCCCAAGACAGGCCCTGAACACTGAAGCTTTCTTT CASSPRQALNTEAFF
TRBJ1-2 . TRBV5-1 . TGCGCCAGCCGGGACCCAGGGGCCGACGACACCTTC CASRDPGADDTF
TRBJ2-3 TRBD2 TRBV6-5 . TGTGCCAGCAGTTACAGCGGGGGGGCTGGCACAGATACGCAGTATTTT CASSYSGGAGTDTQYF
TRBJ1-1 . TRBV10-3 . TGTGCCATCGGAAGGGAGCGGACCACTGAAGCTTTCTTT CAIGRERTTEAFF
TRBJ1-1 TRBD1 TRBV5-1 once TGCGCCAGCAGCCCCTGGACAGGGGATGGCACTGAAGCTTTCTTT CASSPWTGDGTEAFF
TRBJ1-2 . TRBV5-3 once TGTGCCAGAAGACCCAAACCCCGGGACACGCATGACTATGGCTACACCTTC CARRPKPRDTHDYGYTF
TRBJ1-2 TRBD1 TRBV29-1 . TGCAGCGTTGAAGATCAGAGGACAGGGATCTATGGCTACACCTTC CSVEDQRTGIYGYTF
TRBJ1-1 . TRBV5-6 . TGTGCCAGCAGCTTGGGGCGAGGGCCTGAAGCTTTCTTT CASSLGRGPEAFF
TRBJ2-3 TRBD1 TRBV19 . TGTGCCAGTAGTGCCCCCGGGACAGTTGGCACAGATACGCAGTATTTT CASSAPGTVGTDTQYF
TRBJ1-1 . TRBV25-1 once TGTGCCAGCACCCTAAGGGAAGGGGCTAGAGCTTTCTTT CASTLREGARAFF
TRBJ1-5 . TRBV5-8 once TGTGCCAGCAGCTTGGCCTACAATCAGCCCCAGCATTTT CASSLAYNQPQHF